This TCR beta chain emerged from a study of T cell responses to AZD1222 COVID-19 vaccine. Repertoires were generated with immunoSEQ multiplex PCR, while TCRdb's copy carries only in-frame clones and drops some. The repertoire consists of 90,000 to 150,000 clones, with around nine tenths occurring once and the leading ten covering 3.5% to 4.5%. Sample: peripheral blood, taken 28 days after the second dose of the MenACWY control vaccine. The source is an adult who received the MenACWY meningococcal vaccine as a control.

In DNA form, the CDR3 reads TGTGCCAGCAGCTTGCTTGAACAGGGAACCGGGGAGCTGTTTTTT. This encodes CASSLLEQGTGELFF. The genes are TRBV5-4 and TRBJ2-2; the D gene is possibly TRBD1 (6 bases). Per the germline V gene, CDR1 is SGHNT and CDR2 is YYREEE (reference sequence). V dropped 1 base and J dropped 5 bases, with 12 bases sitting between them. The CDR3 length is 15 residues.